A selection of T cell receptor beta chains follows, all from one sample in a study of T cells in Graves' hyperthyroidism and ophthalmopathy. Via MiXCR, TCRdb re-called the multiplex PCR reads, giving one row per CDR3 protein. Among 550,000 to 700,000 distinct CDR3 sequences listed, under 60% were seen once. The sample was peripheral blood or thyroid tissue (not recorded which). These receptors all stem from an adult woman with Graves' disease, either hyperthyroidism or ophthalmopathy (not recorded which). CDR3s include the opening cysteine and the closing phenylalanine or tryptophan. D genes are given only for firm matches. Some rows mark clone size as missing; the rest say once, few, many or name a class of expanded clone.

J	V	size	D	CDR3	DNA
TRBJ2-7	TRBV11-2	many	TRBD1	CASSTRGTGGYEQYF	TGTGCCAGCAGCACCCGCGGGACAGGGGGTTACGAGCAGTACTTC
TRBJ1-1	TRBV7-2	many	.	CASSYSGLRAFF	TGTGCCAGCAGCTATTCGGGTTTGAGGGCTTTCTTT
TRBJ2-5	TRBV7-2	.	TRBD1	CASSTTGTETQYF	TGTGCCAGCAGCACGACAGGGACAGAGACCCAGTACTTC
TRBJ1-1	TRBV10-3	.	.	CAIGPGGLNTEAFF	TGTGCCATCGGTCCGGGGGGATTGAACACTGAAGCTTTCTTT
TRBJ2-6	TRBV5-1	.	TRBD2	CASSLYGGANTGANVLTF	TGCGCCAGCAGCTTGTACGGGGGGGCGAACACCGGGGCCAACGTCCTGACTTTC
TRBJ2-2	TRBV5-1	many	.	CASSFMSGHNTGELFF	TGCGCCAGCAGCTTTATGTCGGGGCACAACACCGGGGAGCTGTTTTTT
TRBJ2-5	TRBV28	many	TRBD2	CATESGRPPQETQYF	TGTGCCACCGAGAGCGGGAGGCCGCCACAAGAGACCCAGTACTTC
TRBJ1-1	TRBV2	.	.	CASKVGGGPRWAFF	TGTGCCAGCAAAGTCGGTGGGGGCCCAAGGTGGGCTTTCTTT
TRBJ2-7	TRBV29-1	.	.	CSVEDLGGTNSYEQYF	TGCAGCGTTGAAGATCTGGGCGGAACGAACTCCTACGAGCAGTACTTC
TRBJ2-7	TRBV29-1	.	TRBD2	CSVVSGTLYEQYF	TGCAGCGTTGTTAGCGGGACCCTCTACGAGCAGTACTTC
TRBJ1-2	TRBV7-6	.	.	CASSPQGRGYTF	TGTGCCAGCAGCCCCCAGGGACGCGGCTACACCTTC
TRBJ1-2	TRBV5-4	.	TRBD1	CASSLRDGTGRGF	TGTGCCAGCAGCTTAAGGGACGGGACAGGCCGCGGCTTC
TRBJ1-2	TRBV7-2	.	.	CASIGYGYTF	TGTGCCAGCATAGGGTATGGCTACACCTTC
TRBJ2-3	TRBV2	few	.	CASSVTARTDTQYF	TGTGCCAGCAGCGTTACTGCGCGGACAGATACGCAGTATTTT
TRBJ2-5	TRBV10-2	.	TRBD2	CASRFPLAVQETQYF	TGCGCCAGCAGATTCCCACTAGCGGTCCAAGAGACCCAGTACTTC
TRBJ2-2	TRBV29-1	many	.	CSVLPLTGTLNTGELFF	TGCAGCGTCCTCCCTCTTACCGGGACTTTAAACACCGGGGAGCTGTTTTTT
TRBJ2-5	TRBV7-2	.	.	CASSQNTMSETQYF	TGTGCCAGCAGCCAAAATACCATGTCAGAGACCCAGTACTTC
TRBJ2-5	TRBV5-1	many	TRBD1	CASSIRDSQETQYF	TGCGCCAGCAGCATCCGGGACAGCCAAGAGACCCAGTACTTC
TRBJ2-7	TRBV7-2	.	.	CATFTSVDEQYF	TGTGCCACCTTCACCTCAGTGGACGAGCAGTACTTC
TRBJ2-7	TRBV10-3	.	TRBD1	CASSDRTGQGQYF	TGTGCCAGCAGCGACCGGACAGGGCAGGGGCAGTACTTC